The entry below gives a single TCR beta chain sequence along with its context. Trimming shortened V by 5 bases and J by 0 bases, and 11 bases separated the two germline ends. This CDR3 comprises 15 residues. Germline V CDR1 and CDR2: MRHNA, SNTAGT. The repertoire was sequenced with immunoSEQ multiplex PCR; TCRdb's copy has only in-frame clones and lacks some. The sample carries 60,000 to 80,000 clones, 65% to 85% recorded once. These data originate in a study of early stage breast cancer tumors. Specimen: blood. The source of this sequence is a person between 60 and 70 years old with breast cancer. J is TRBJ2-1 and V is TRBV6-4; the D gene is possibly TRBD1 (6 bases). The CDR3 DNA is TGTGCCAGCAGTCTACAGGGTAGCTCCTACAATGAGCAGTTCTTC. Translation gives CASSLQGSSYNEQFF.